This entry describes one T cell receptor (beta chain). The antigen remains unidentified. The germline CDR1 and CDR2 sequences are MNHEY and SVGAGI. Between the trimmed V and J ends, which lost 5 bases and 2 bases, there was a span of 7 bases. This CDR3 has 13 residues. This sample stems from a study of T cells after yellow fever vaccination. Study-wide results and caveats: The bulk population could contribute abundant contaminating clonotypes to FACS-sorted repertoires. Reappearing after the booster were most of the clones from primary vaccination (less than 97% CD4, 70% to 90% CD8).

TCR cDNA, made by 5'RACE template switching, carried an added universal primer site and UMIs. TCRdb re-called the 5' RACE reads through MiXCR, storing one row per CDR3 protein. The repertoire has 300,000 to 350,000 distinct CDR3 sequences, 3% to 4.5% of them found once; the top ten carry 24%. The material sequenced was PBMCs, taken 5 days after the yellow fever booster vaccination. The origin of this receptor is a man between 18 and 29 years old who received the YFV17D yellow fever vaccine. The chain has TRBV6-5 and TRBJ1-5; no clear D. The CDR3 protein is CASSTRGNQPQHF. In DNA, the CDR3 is TGTGCCAGCAGTACGAGGGGCAATCAGCCCCAGCATTTT.